A single sample is the source of the 11 T cell receptor beta chains below, sequenced in a study of identical twins. TCRdb analysed the 5' RACE reads with MiXCR anew, one entry per CDR3 protein. The sample has hundreds of thousands of distinct CDR3 sequences, around a sixth seen once. The same sample was also used in a study of T cells expressing NK-cell markers.

Specimen: PBMCs. The receptor set was obtained from a woman aged 18 to 35 in good health.

This clonotype has a count of ten or more. An end of the junction differs from the germline gene, which may be a read error. J is TRBJ1-2 and V is TRBV7-9, with D maybe TRBD1 (6 bases). Per germline, CDR1 SEHNR and CDR2 FQNEAQ (reference sequence). CDR3 length: 11 amino acids. CDR3 DNA sequence: TGTGCCAGCAGCCCCCCAGGGGCGGGGGCCTTC. Amino acid sequence: CASSPPGAGAF.

In this sample, this clonotype turned up a few times. V usage is TRBV20-1 and J usage is TRBJ1-1, with a tentative D call TRBD1 (6 bases). The germline V gene encodes CDR1 DFQATT and CDR2 SNEGSKA (reference sequence). Trimming pared 0 bases from V and 9 bases from J, leaving 17 bases between. The length of the CDR3 is 14 residues. CDR3 protein: CSARDVPPGHKAFF. Written as DNA, the CDR3 is TGCAGTGCTAGAGATGTACCTCCGGGACACAAAGCTTTCTTT.

This clonotype was recorded a few times. The chain has TRBV12-3 or TRBV12-4 and TRBJ2-7; D not certain. The V gene lost 4 bases and the J gene lost 1 base, with 20 bases spanning the gap. The CDR3 extends over 17 amino acids. CDR3 sequence (DNA): TGTGCCAGCAGTTCCGCCACCGGGTCGAGGCTGTCCTACGAGCAGTACTTC. It encodes CASSSATGSRLSYEQYF.

This clonotype was picked up a small number of times. The chain carries TRBV24-1 and TRBJ2-1, with a weak D call TRBD1 (6 bases). V was pared by 4 bases and J by 8 bases, with 20 bases between. Germline assignment: CDR1 KGHDR and CDR2 SFDVKD. The CDR3 is made up of 16 amino acids. The CDR3 DNA is TGTGCCACCAGTGACCGCCGGGCTACACAGGGCGATGAGCAGTTCTTC. It translates to CATSDRRATQGDEQFF.

The chain employs TRBV9 and TRBJ2-5, with a tentative D call TRBD2 (5 bases). V was clipped by 3 bases and J by 0 bases, with 9 bases between them. Germline V lookup: CDR1 SGDLS, CDR2 YYNGEE. The CDR3 length is 14 residues. Written as DNA, the CDR3 is TGTGCCAGCAGCGGGACGGGGAACCAAGAGACCCAGTACTTC. Its translation: CASSGTGNQETQYF.

The chain couples TRBV7-9 to TRBJ1-1; no clear D gene. V lost 2 bases and J lost 1, with 11 bases in between. The CDR3 is made up of 15 amino acids. CDR1 is SEHNR and CDR2 is FQNEAQ in the germline V gene (reference sequence). CDR3 protein: CASSLYGSGNTEAFF. CDR3 bases: TGTGCCAGCAGCTTATACGGGTCAGGGAACACTGAAGCTTTCTTT.

For this clonotype: Since a much larger clone is just one base distant, this may be a read error. The chain recombines TRBV16 with TRBJ2-5; D remains ambiguous. In germline, CDR1 is KGHSY, CDR2 FQNENV. This CDR3 is 11 amino acids long. The V end was cut by 1 base, the J end by 5 bases, with 2 bases between. In DNA form, the CDR3 reads TGTGCCAGCAGCCAATGGGAGACCCAGTACTTC. It translates to CASSQWETQYF.

V and J are TRBV7-9 and TRBJ2-1, with D uncertain. Per germline, CDR1 SEHNR and CDR2 FQNEAQ (reference sequence). The CDR3 covers 12 residues. V was trimmed by 5 bases and J by 7 bases, leaving 9 bases between them. The CDR3 loop reads CASSAFGNEQFF. The CDR3 nucleotides are TGTGCCAGCAGCGCCTTTGGTAATGAGCAGTTCTTC.

This clonotype was detected many times. The chain joins TRBV5-5 to TRBJ2-5; unclear D gene. The CDR3 is made up of 14 amino acids. V lost 0 bases to trimming and J lost 2 bases, with 8 bases between them. Germline CDR1 and CDR2: SGHKS and YYEKEE (reference sequence). The CDR3 region has the DNA TGTGCCAGCAGCTTGGATGGACGGCAAGAGACCCAGTACTTC. This translates into CASSLDGRQETQYF.

J is TRBJ1-1 and V is TRBV6-5; D gene ambiguous. Trimming removed 0 bases at V and 1 base at J, with 6 bases between. CDR3 length: 14 amino acids. Germline CDR1 reads MNHEY; CDR2 reads SVGAGI. The DNA for the CDR3 is TGTGCCAGCAGTTACTCCAAGGCGAACACTGAAGCTTTCTTT. Encoded protein: CASSYSKANTEAFF.

This clonotype has just a few counts. The DNA of the CDR3 is TGTGCCACCAGTGACCCCCTGGAGGGGAAGGATGAGCAGTTCTTC. The encoded protein is CATSDPLEGKDEQFF. This rearrangement joins TRBV24-1 to TRBJ2-1, with D possibly TRBD2 on 6 matching bases. V shed 4 bases and J shed 8 bases, with 17 bases lying between them. The CDR3 runs 15 residues. The germline V gene encodes CDR1 KGHDR and CDR2 SFDVKD.